This is a list of T cell receptor beta chains from one sample in a study of CD8 T cells in ankylosing spondylitis. In TCRdb, the 5' RACE reads were re-called with MiXCR into one record per CDR3 protein. The sample yields around 130,000 distinct CDR3 sequences, more than 6.5% seen once. The source material was blood, either unsorted or a sorted T cell fraction (not recorded which). Receptors were obtained from a male donor with ankylosing spondylitis or in good health (not recorded which). Both conserved end residues are part of each CDR3. The D gene is left open where the match is weak. Clone size is shown for a subset of rows, as once, few, many or a class of expanded clone.

V	J	size	D	DNA	CDR3
TRBV10-3	TRBJ1-5	many	TRBD1	TGTGCCATCAGTGGGGACAGGGAGGATCAGCCCCAGCATTTT	CAISGDREDQPQHF
TRBV20-1	TRBJ2-3	many	.	TGCAGTGCTGGAGGAGGTTCGAGGGGCACAGATACGCAGTATTTT	CSAGGGSRGTDTQYF
TRBV7-9	TRBJ2-7	many	.	TGTGCCAGCAGCTTAGGTTCGTTATTCTACGAGCAGTACTTC	CASSLGSLFYEQYF
TRBV24-1	TRBJ2-1	many	.	TGTGCCACCAGTGATTTAGTTGAGGACTACAATGAGCAGTTCTTC	CATSDLVEDYNEQFF
TRBV3-1	TRBJ2-1	many	TRBD1	TGTGCCAGCAGCGCCCGGGACAGGTACAATGAGCAGTTCTTC	CASSARDRYNEQFF
TRBV5-6	TRBJ1-1	many	.	TGTGCCAGCAGCTTGGGTTTCGCCAGGGAAAACACTGAAGCTTTCTTT	CASSLGFARENTEAFF
TRBV20-1	TRBJ2-7	many	.	TGCAGTGCTAGGTTAGGAAGGGAGCAGTACTTC	CSARLGREQYF
TRBV6-5	TRBJ2-7	.	TRBD2	TGTGCCAGCAGACTCGGACTAGCGGGAGACTACGAGCAGTACTTC	CASRLGLAGDYEQYF
TRBV5-1	TRBJ2-2	many	TRBD2	TGCGCCAGCAGCTTGGACGCTAGCGGGTCCGGGGAGCTGTTTTTT	CASSLDASGSGELFF
TRBV19	TRBJ2-7	.	.	TGTGCCAGTAGCGGGACACAAACCTCGAGTCAGTACTTC	CASSGTQTSSQYF
TRBV28	TRBJ2-5	many	TRBD1	TGTGCCAGCAGTTCCAGACAGGGTCCCCAAGAGACCCAGTACTTC	CASSSRQGPQETQYF
TRBV5-1	TRBJ2-2	.	TRBD2	TGCGCCAGCAGCTTGGCCGGACTAGCTAGTACCGGGGAGCTGTTTTTT	CASSLAGLASTGELFF
TRBV3-1	TRBJ1-1	many	.	TGTGCCAGCAGCCAGGTAAACCAGAACACTGAAGCTTTCTTT	CASSQVNQNTEAFF
TRBV5-1	TRBJ1-4	many	TRBD1	TGCGCCAGCAGCTTGGCCAAGAGTGGACAGGTGCGAGGAAAACTGTTTTTT	CASSLAKSGQVRGKLFF